This section outlines one T cell receptor beta chain sequence together with its context. No antigen is known for it. No much larger clonotype is one base removed from it; base qualities were not supplied. The germline ends are 8 bases apart after V is trimmed by 1 base and J by 1 base. Reading the germline V gene gives CDR1 MGHRA and CDR2 YSYEKL. Measured from the cysteine to the phenylalanine, the CDR3 is 14 residues long. Only the CDR3 portion is preserved as DNA: 42 bases, with reading frame beginning at the first base. This sample was included in a study of blood T cell repertoires in COVID-19 (dated by TCRdb to 2019 to 2021). At the level of the whole study: Samples covering the acute and convalescent phases of COVID-19 were provided by collaborators in the United States, Italy and Spain. Where available, HLA class I and class II types were taken from metadata supplied by the sample provider and were not determined by assay-based typing. A freely available public database, intended as a resource for researchers studying the immune response to SARS-CoV-2, is where the repertoires were released. The material from the prospective study consisted of cDNA or gDNA derived from T cells, B-cell-depleted T cells, or PBMCs. Samples were obtained from the ongoing ImmuneRACE study (first 160 participants) and from some 1,200 subjects provided by 6 global collaborators. Nearly every sample came with metadata listing a de-identified subject ID, COVID-19 status, age in years and sex. Subjects who had been exposed to COVID-19, were actively infected with it, or had recovered from it provided the deeply sampled blood TCRbeta repertoires that made up the dataset.

In Seattle, one collaborating source enrolled patients while the infection was active and tracked those patients longitudinally over the course of disease. The collaborating institutions used their own protocols to collect whole blood in K2EDTA tubes. For TCRbeta analysis, collaborators shipped samples as frozen whole blood, isolated PBMCs, or DNA extracted from either of those sample types. TCRbeta CDR3 regions were amplified from genomic DNA using the immunoSEQ Assay, a bias-controlled multiplex PCR. On the authors' methods: Within the assay, amplification of reference gene primers was used to estimate how many nucleated cells each sample contained. To quantify the absolute abundance of each unique TCRbeta CDR3 rearrangement, sequence reads were collapsed and filtered. For each sample, productive Simpson clonality was calculated as the square root of Simpson's diversity index across productive rearrangements. TCRdb limited this immuneACCESS table to in-frame rearrangements with V and J called. A share of clones is missing; checked studies link under half to unresolved V genes, and the rest is unexplained. Clone size and V and J calls were adopted from that table, with D and trimming inferred from the DNA. This sample gives nearly 200,000 clones in total; about 82% of them show up just once. The top ten clonotypes cover approximately 0.97% of the sample.

Paper-wide results and their limitations: How much clinical and demographic metadata was included differed by source and by participant, and the metadata was provided uncurated.

The receptor's source is a man in his fifties or sixties with COVID-19, enrolled during active disease. The sample consisted of peripheral blood. The rearranged chain carries TRBV4-1 and TRBJ2-7, with the D gene too uncertain to name. The CDR3 protein is CASSQVGRSYEQYF. The DNA is as follows: TGCGCCAGCAGCCAAGTTGGCAGATCCTACGAGCAGTACTTC.